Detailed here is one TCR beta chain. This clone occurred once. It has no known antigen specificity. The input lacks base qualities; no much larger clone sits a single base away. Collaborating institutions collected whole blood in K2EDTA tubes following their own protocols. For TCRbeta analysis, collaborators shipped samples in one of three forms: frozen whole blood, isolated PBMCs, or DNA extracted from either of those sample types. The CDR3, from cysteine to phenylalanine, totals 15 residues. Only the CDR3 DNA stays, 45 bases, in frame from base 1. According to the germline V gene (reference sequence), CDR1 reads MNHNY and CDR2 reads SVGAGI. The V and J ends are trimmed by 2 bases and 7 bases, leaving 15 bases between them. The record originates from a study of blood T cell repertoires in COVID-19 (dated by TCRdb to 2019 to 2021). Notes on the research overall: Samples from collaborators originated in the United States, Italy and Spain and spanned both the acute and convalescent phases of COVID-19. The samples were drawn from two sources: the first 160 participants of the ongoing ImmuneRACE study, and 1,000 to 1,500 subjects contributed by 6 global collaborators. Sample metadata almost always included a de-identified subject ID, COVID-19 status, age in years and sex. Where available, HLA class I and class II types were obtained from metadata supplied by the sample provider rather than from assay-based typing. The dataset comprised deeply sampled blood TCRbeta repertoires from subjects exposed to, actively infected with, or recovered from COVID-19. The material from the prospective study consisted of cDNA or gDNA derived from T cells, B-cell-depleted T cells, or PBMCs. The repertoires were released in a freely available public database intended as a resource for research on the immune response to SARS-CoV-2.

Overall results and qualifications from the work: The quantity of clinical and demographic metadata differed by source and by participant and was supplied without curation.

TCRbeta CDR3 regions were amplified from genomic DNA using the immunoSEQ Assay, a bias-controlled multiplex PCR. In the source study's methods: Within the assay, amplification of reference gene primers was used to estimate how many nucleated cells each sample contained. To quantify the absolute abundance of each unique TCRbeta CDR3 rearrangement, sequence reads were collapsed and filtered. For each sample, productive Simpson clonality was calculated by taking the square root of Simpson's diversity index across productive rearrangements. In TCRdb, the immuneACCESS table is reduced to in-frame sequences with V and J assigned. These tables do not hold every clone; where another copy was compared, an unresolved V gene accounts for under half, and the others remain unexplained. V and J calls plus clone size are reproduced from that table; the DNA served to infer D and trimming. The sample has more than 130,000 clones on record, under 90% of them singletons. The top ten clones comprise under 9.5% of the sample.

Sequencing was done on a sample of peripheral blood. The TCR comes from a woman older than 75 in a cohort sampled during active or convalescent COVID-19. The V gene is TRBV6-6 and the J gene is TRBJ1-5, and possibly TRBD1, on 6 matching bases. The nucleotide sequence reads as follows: TGTGCCAGCAGTTACGCGGGTCAGGGGATACAGCCCCAGCATTTT. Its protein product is CASSYAGQGIQPQHF.